These 20 T cell receptor beta chains were all obtained from the same sample, sequenced in a study of somatic mutations in cytotoxic T cells in rheumatoid arthritis. Assay: immunoSEQ multiplex PCR; the TCRdb copy retains only in-frame clones and omits some. This sample has 15,000 to 20,000 clones; 85% occur once, and the top ten carry around 7%. The sample taken for sequencing was CD8+ T cells sorted from blood. The receptors derive from a middle-aged woman with rheumatoid arthritis.

This clone occurred once. This chain links TRBV18 with TRBJ1-1; tentative D call: TRBD1 (5 bases). Germline CDR1 is KGHSH and CDR2 is LQKENI. V was shortened by 3 bases and J by 0 bases, with 17 bases between the two germline ends. The length of the CDR3 is 17 residues. The CDR3 DNA follows: TGTGCCAGCTCACCTGTGGACAAGGGGATCATGAACACTGAAGCTTTCTTT. Translation gives CASSPVDKGIMNTEAFF.

J is TRBJ1-1 and V is TRBV19, with D possibly being TRBD1 (6 bases). CDR3 length equals 14 residues. V shed 5 bases and J shed 0 bases, with 10 bases lying between them. Germline lookup yields CDR1 LNHDA and CDR2 SQIVND (reference sequence). The CDR3 sequence: CASSPGAMNTEAFF. In DNA form, the CDR3 reads TGTGCCAGTAGTCCAGGGGCCATGAACACTGAAGCTTTCTTT.

The chain employs TRBV9 and TRBJ2-3, with 8 bases that match TRBD2. The length of the CDR3 is 15 residues. The ends lost 3 bases at V and 2 bases at J; junction bases unmatched: 5. Germline V CDR1 and CDR2: SGDLS, YYNGEE. CDR3 sequence reads: CASSAAGAATDTQYF. The CDR3 bases are TGTGCCAGCAGCGCAGCGGGGGCGGCCACAGATACGCAGTATTTT.

V gene TRBV7-9 combines with J gene TRBJ2-3, with D hard to call. V was clipped by 1 base and J by 0 bases, with 8 bases between them. The CDR3 is made up of 15 amino acids. Germline CDR1 reads SEHNR; CDR2 reads FQNEAQ (reference sequence). In DNA, the CDR3 is TGTGCCAGCAGCTTAGACTTCCCTAGCACAGATACGCAGTATTTT. Protein sequence: CASSLDFPSTDTQYF.

The chain joins TRBV13 to TRBJ2-5; 8 bases match TRBD2. V trimming: 3 bases; J trimming: 5 bases; junction bases outside the gene matches: 8. CDR1 is PRHDT, CDR2 FYEKMQ, per germline (reference sequence). The CDR3 is made up of 15 amino acids. The CDR3 loop reads CASSFGGGFSETQYF. CDR3 coding DNA: TGTGCCAGCAGCTTCGGCGGGGGGTTTAGTGAGACCCAGTACTTC.

DNA for the CDR3: TGCGCCAGCAGTCAAGGTGCCTACCTCTACGAGCAGTACTTC. The encoded protein is CASSQGAYLYEQYF. The V and J genes are TRBV23-1 and TRBJ2-7; D not certain. TRBV23-1 is an ORF; its function is uncertain. The germline V and J ends were trimmed by 2 bases and 3 bases, with 11 bases remaining between them. The CDR3 is 14 residues long.

This clone showed up just once. The V call is TRBV2, the J call TRBJ2-3, with TRBD1 matching 9 bases. Germline loops: CDR1 SNHLY, CDR2 FYNNEI. J lost 2 bases, V lost 4 bases, and 4 bases had no gene match. This CDR3 is built from 15 residues. The DNA for the CDR3 is TGTGCCAGCAGTGGTGGGACAGGGCTCACAGATACGCAGTATTTT. Protein sequence: CASSGGTGLTDTQYF.

CDR3 DNA: TGTGCCAGCAGCTTAGGTAGAGGCCTTAACTATGGCTACACCTTC. Amino acids: CASSLGRGLNYGYTF. The rearrangement joins TRBV11-2 to TRBJ1-2; no clear D gene. V lost 1 base to trimming and J lost 1 base, with 10 bases between them. Germline assignment: CDR1 SGHAT and CDR2 FQNNGV. The CDR3 has 15 residues.

This chain links TRBV11-2 with TRBJ2-7, with a possible D match to TRBD2 (5 bases). CDR3 length equals 12 residues. Looked up from germline, CDR1 is SGHAT and CDR2 is FQNNGV. Trimming removed 1 base at V and 11 bases at J, with 12 bases between. The CDR3 DNA follows: TGTGCCAGCAGCTTAGTCGGGCAGGAGGAGTACTTC. Translation gives CASSLVGQEEYF.

The chain couples TRBV2 to TRBJ2-3; no firm D call. With 7 bases removed from V and 2 bases from J, the gap between germline ends came to 10 bases. Per the germline V gene, CDR1 is SNHLY and CDR2 is FYNNEI. This CDR3 has 13 amino acids. CDR3 amino acids: CASKRRPTDTQYF. The CDR3 DNA follows: TGTGCCAGCAAGCGTAGACCCACAGATACGCAGTATTTT. Filled out from reference TRBV2 and TRBJ2-3, the complete variable domain reads EPEVTQTPSHQVTQMGQEVILRCVPISNHLYFYWYRQILGQKVEFLVSFYNNEISEKSEIFDDQFSVERPDGSNFTLKIRSTKLEDSAMYFCASKRRPTDTQYFGPGTRLTVL.

The V call is TRBV27, the J call TRBJ2-5, with unresolved D. The DNA matches TRBJ2-7 better at its end, which makes the J call doubtful. This CDR3 contains 13 residues. Germline V gene lookup returns CDR1 MNHEY and CDR2 SMNVEV (reference sequence). Here the CDR3 DNA reads TGTGCCAGCAGCCATCCCCCAACCTACGAGCAGTACTTC. Its translation is CASSHPPTYEQYF.

The chain is built from TRBV10-1 and TRBJ2-7; D gene unclear. V was clipped by 3 bases and J by 4 bases, with 13 bases between them. Germline CDR1 reads WNHNN; CDR2 reads SYGVQD (reference sequence). This CDR3 has 14 amino acids. CDR3 sequence: CASSDPDQAYEQYF. CDR3 nucleotides: TGCGCCAGCAGTGACCCAGACCAGGCTTACGAGCAGTACTTC.

This rearrangement joins TRBV7-8 to TRBJ1-2, with 7 bases fitting TRBD1. Unmatched junction bases numbered 8, after V lost 5 bases and J lost 5 bases. Germline loops: CDR1 SGHVS, CDR2 FQNEAQ. The length of the CDR3 is 14 residues. In DNA form, the CDR3 reads TGTGCCAGCAGCACTGGACAGGTGGGGTATGGCTACACCTTC. It yields the protein CASSTGQVGYGYTF. Full variable domain (remainder filled in from reference TRBV7-8 and TRBJ1-2): GAGVSQSPRYKVAKRGQDVALRCDPISGHVSLFWYQQALGQGPEFLTYFQNEAQLDKSGLPSDRFFAERPEGSVSTLKIQRTQQEDSAVYLCASSTGQVGYGYTFGSGTRLTVV.

This rearrangement joins TRBV13 to TRBJ1-1; 9 bases match TRBD1. The J segment lost 4 bases and the V segment lost 7 bases, leaving 7 bases of the junction unmatched. The CDR3 spans 14 residues. Germline V CDR1 and CDR2: PRHDT, FYEKMQ (reference sequence). The CDR3, as DNA: TGTGCCAGCAACAGGGGGCTAACCTTCACTGAAGCTTTCTTT. Translating gives CASNRGLTFTEAFF. The whole variable domain, remainder taken from reference TRBV13 and TRBJ1-1, is AAGVIQSPRHLIKEKRETATLKCYPIPRHDTVYWYQQGPGQDPQFLISFYEKMQSDKGSIPDRFSAQQFSDYHSELNMSSLELGDSALYFCASNRGLTFTEAFFGQGTRLTVV.

The chain uses TRBV5-1 and TRBJ1-1, with TRBD1 matching over 7 bases. This CDR3 region has 15 residues. CDR1 is SGHRS, CDR2 YFSETQ, per germline. The ends lost 4 bases at V and 4 bases at J; junction bases unmatched: 10. CDR3 sequence reads: CASSLAGGAGTEAFF. In DNA form, the CDR3 reads TGCGCCAGCAGCCTCGCAGGGGGAGCGGGCACTGAAGCTTTCTTT.

This sequence joins TRBV6-5 and TRBJ2-1; TRBD2 matches 10 bases. V was clipped by 7 bases and J by 9 bases; unmatched bases: 12. CDR1 is MNHEY and CDR2 is SVGAGI in the germline V gene. The CDR3 is made up of 15 amino acids. The CDR3, as DNA: TGTGCCAGCACCCCAGCGGGAGGGGCTTACGGTGAGCAGTTCTTC. It is translated as CASTPAGGAYGEQFF.

This clone was seen once. The J gene is TRBJ2-7, the V gene TRBV7-9; D possibly corresponds to TRBD2 (6 bases). Trimming cost V 5 bases and J 5 bases, with 16 bases left between them. The V gene's germline CDR1 is SEHNR and CDR2 FQNEAQ (reference sequence). The CDR3 contains 14 residues. CDR3 sequence reads: CASSASVNFDEQYF. The CDR3 bases are TGTGCCAGCAGCGCTAGCGTTAATTTCGACGAGCAGTACTTC.

This chain joins TRBV29-1 and TRBJ1-2; TRBD1 matches 9 bases. Germline assignment: CDR1 SQVTM and CDR2 ANQGSEA. The CDR3 sequence is 17 residues long. After removal of 2 bases from V and 6 bases from J, the junction contained 16 bases not matched to a gene. CDR3 bases: TGCAGCGTTGAATCGTGGGACAGGGAAGGAGGGCTTAATGGCTACACCTTC. Amino acids: CSVESWDREGGLNGYTF.

The chain uses TRBV2 and TRBJ2-1; D ambiguous. V was shortened by 4 bases and J by 0 bases, with 7 bases between the two germline ends. The germline V gene has CDR1 SNHLY and CDR2 FYNNEI. The CDR3 is 14 amino acids. DNA of the CDR3: TGTGCCAGCAGTGTTGTCAGCTCCTACAATGAGCAGTTCTTC. Its translation is CASSVVSSYNEQFF. Together with reference TRBV2 and TRBJ2-1, the CDR3 gives the full variable domain: EPEVTQTPSHQVTQMGQEVILRCVPISNHLYFYWYRQILGQKVEFLVSFYNNEISEKSEIFDDQFSVERPDGSNFTLKIRSTKLEDSAMYFCASSVVSSYNEQFFGPGTRLTVL.

V gene TRBV5-1 combines with J gene TRBJ2-1, with 7 bases aligning to TRBD2. J was trimmed by 4 bases and V by 0 bases; bases with no gene match: 13. This CDR3 has 18 residues. Looked up from germline, CDR1 is SGHRS and CDR2 is YFSETQ. The CDR3 loop reads CASSLAGVAGSSYNEQFF. In DNA form, the CDR3 reads TGCGCCAGCAGCTTGGCCGGCGTAGCGGGTTCGTCATACAATGAGCAGTTCTTC.